This TCR beta chain was captured in a study of technical replicates of blood from a handful of donors. Data came from immunoSEQ multiplex PCR; TCRdb stores just in-frame clones and leaves some out. The sample consists of approximately 89,000 clones, around 96% of them appearing once. The CDR3 extends over 14 amino acids. V was cut by 1 base and J by 7 bases, with 12 bases left in between. The germline gives CDR1 SGHNT, CDR2 YENEEA. V usage is TRBV11-3 and J usage is TRBJ2-3; possibly TRBD2 for D (6 bases). The sample consisted of T cells isolated from PBMCs. This receptor was identified in a human donor in good health. The CDR3 DNA sequence: TGTGCCAGCAGCTTAGGACTAGACCCTTATACGCAGTATTTT. Its translation: CASSLGLDPYTQYF.